This T cell receptor (beta chain) is from a study of multiple sclerosis patients with progressive multifocal leukoencephalopathy. Findings and limits, study-wide: The findings' link to JC virus versus immunocompromise remained uncertain. Lower normalized Shannon entropy suggested reduced TRB diversity in most PML patients.

Time point given: about a year of natalizumab therapy. The control group, sampled over time, had multiple sclerosis, received natalizumab and did not develop PML. Prior interferon beta treatment was universal, and the PML patients were all female. Comment on this clone: Its antigen remains unidentified. Other DNA sequences in the same sample also yield this CDR3.

The CDR3 is made up of 17 amino acids. V was pared by 3 bases and J by 3 bases, with 12 bases of the junction left unmatched. The V gene's germline CDR1 is MRHNA and CDR2 SNTAGT. The protocol was immunoSEQ multiplex PCR, while the TCRdb copy is restricted to in-frame clones and leaves out a portion. The sample yields 20,000 to 30,000 clones, more than 85% seen once. The chain combines TRBV6-4 with TRBJ2-7; 9 bases align to TRBD2. This receptor was identified in a man under 40 with multiple sclerosis. The sequences come from PBMCs, collected from a patient treated with natalizumab. In nucleotides, the CDR3 is TGTGCCAGCAGTGATGAGGGTAGCGGGAGACCTTACTACGAGCAGTACTTC. This gives the protein CASSDEGSGRPYYEQYF.